The next 28 T cell receptor beta chains were all read from a single sample in a study of T cells in Graves' hyperthyroidism and ophthalmopathy. Using RNA transcripts as the source, TCR beta CDR3 regions were amplified. The primer set for the first-round RT-PCR of the TCR CDR3 was HTBI. TCRdb used MiXCR to reprocess the multiplex PCR reads, holding one entry per CDR3 protein. This table has about 290,000 distinct CDR3 sequences, roughly an eighth appearing once. Sequencing was done on a sample of blood. The receptors derive from a woman between 35 and 50 years old with Graves' hyperthyroidism.

This clonotype came up once. This rearrangement joins TRBV19 to TRBJ1-5; 7 bases are a match to TRBD1. The J segment lost 3 bases and the V segment lost 3 bases, leaving 5 bases of the junction unmatched. The CDR3 runs to 15 residues. Germline assignment: CDR1 LNHDA and CDR2 SQIVND (reference sequence). This chain's CDR3 is CASSIGDSDNQPQHF. The CDR3 DNA sequence: TGTGCCAGTAGTATTGGGGACAGCGACAATCAGCCCCAGCATTTT.

Only a few counts were recorded for this clonotype. The chain combines TRBV20-1 with TRBJ2-7; 8 bases map to TRBD2. V shed 3 bases, J shed 3 bases, and the junction held 7 bases outside the gene matches. Germline assignment: CDR1 DFQATT and CDR2 SNEGSKA (reference sequence). The CDR3 length is 14 residues. The CDR3 is CSASFPGLVYEQYF. CDR3 nucleotides: TGCAGTGCTAGTTTCCCGGGACTAGTCTACGAGCAGTACTTC.

This clonotype was detected many times. J is TRBJ2-7 and V is TRBV28; 13 nucleotides match TRBD2. CDR3 length: 17 residues. Germline lookup yields CDR1 MDHEN and CDR2 SYDVKM. V lost 5 bases to trimming and J lost 5 bases; unmatched junction nucleotides: 12. CDR3 region: CASSPPLLAGGPHEQYF. CDR3 nucleotide sequence: TGTGCCAGCAGTCCCCCTCTACTAGCGGGAGGGCCCCACGAGCAGTACTTC.

This clonotype was detected many times. This chain links TRBV6-1 with TRBJ1-2; 8 bases are shared with TRBD1. CDR3 size: 14 residues. J gave up 6 bases and V 4 bases, and 7 bases lay outside the gene matches. Looked up from germline, CDR1 is MNHNS and CDR2 is SASEGT. The CDR3 spells CASSVLGQGNGYTF. The CDR3 nucleotides are TGTGCCAGCAGTGTTCTCGGACAGGGTAATGGCTACACCTTC.

This clonotype was seen many times. The chain's CDR3 is CASSELQGGGYTF. CDR3 bases: TGTGCCAGCAGTGAATTACAGGGGGGCGGCTACACCTTC. This sequence joins TRBV2 and TRBJ1-2; 8 bases are shared with TRBD1. The CDR3 contains 13 residues. The germline CDR1 and CDR2 sequences are SNHLY and FYNNEI. V shed 2 bases, J shed 8 bases, and the junction held 4 bases outside the gene matches.

As concerns this clonotype: A much larger clone sits a single nucleotide away, making a read error possible. J is TRBJ1-5 and V is TRBV2, with a tentative D call TRBD1 (6 bases). V dropped 4 bases and J dropped 2 bases, with 12 bases sitting between them. Germline lookup yields CDR1 SNHLY and CDR2 FYNNEI. The CDR3 is made up of 15 amino acids. CDR3: CASSGTVVGNQPQHF. Here the CDR3 DNA reads TGTGCCAGCAGTGGGACAGTTGTCGGCAATCAGCCCCAGCATTTT.

Only a few counts were recorded for this clonotype. The CDR3: CATSDLTANTGELFF. CDR3 sequence (DNA): TGTGCCACCAGTGATTTAACAGCGAACACCGGGGAGCTGTTTTTT. The rearrangement links TRBV24-1 to TRBJ2-2; D unresolved. The CDR3 loop spans 15 amino acids. With 1 base removed from V and 0 bases from J, the gap between germline ends came to 5 bases. Germline V gives CDR1 KGHDR, CDR2 SFDVKD.

In this sample, this clonotype turned up many times. This chain links TRBV5-1 with TRBJ2-1; no reliable D call. Germline assignment: CDR1 SGHRS and CDR2 YFSETQ. The CDR3 consists of 16 residues. V was pared by 2 bases and J by 0 bases, with 12 bases between. In DNA form, the CDR3 reads TGCGCCAGCAGCTTTAGCCCAAACTTCTCCTACAATGAGCAGTTCTTC. Residues: CASSFSPNFSYNEQFF.

This clonotype was detected ten times or more. The CDR3, as DNA: TGTGCCTGGAGTGTACGGGGGAATCAGCCCCAGCATTTT. It is translated as CAWSVRGNQPQHF. This rearrangement joins TRBV30 to TRBJ1-5; D is possibly TRBD1 (5 bases). CDR1 and CDR2 from the germline V gene are GTSNPN and SVGIG (reference sequence). The CDR3 totals 13 residues. With 0 bases removed from V and 4 bases from J, the gap between germline ends came to 7 bases.

About this clonotype: This may come from a read error, since a much larger clone is one base off. The gene calls are TRBV5-4 and TRBJ2-4; possibly TRBD2 for D (5 bases). Germline V lookup: CDR1 SGHNT, CDR2 YYREEE (reference sequence). The CDR3 length is 14 residues. The CDR3 reads CASSPRTARHILYF. CDR3 nucleotide sequence: TGTGCCAGCAGCCCCAGGACTGCCCGGCACATTCTGTACTTC. Full variable domain (remainder filled in from reference TRBV5-4 and TRBJ2-4): ETGVTQSPTHLIKTRGQQVTLRCSSQSGHNTVSWYQQALGQGPQFIFQYYREEENGRGNFPPRFSGLQFPNYSSELNVNALELDDSALYLCASSPRTARHILYFGAGTRLSVL.

This clonotype was observed at least ten times. This sequence joins TRBV28 and TRBJ2-5; no clear D gene. The CDR3 is 14 amino acids. Germline CDR1 is MDHEN and CDR2 is SYDVKM. Between the trimmed V and J ends, which lost 5 bases and 1 base, there was a span of 11 bases. CDR3 DNA: TGTGCCAGCAGTCACCGGGCAGGCCAAGAGACCCAGTACTTC. It is translated as CASSHRAGQETQYF. The full variable domain, with the rest looked up from reference TRBV28 and TRBJ2-5, is DVKVTQSSRYLVKRTGEKVFLECVQDMDHENMFWYRQDPGLGLRLIYFSYDVKMKEKGDIPEGYSVSREKKERFSLILESASTNQTSMYLCASSHRAGQETQYFGPGTRLLVL.

This clonotype was seen many times. The chain has TRBV12-3 or TRBV12-4 and TRBJ2-1; 8 nucleotides agree with TRBD2. Trimming at V came to 8 bases and at J to 5 bases, leaving 20 bases not matched to a gene. The CDR3 has 18 residues. DNA for the CDR3: TGTGCCAGCTATTCACTCAATGGCGGGAGGAGCAGAAACAATGAGCAGTTCTTC. This codes for CASYSLNGGRSRNNEQFF.

This clonotype was recorded at least ten times. CDR3 residues: CASSFRSSYEQYF. The CDR3 DNA reads TGTGCCAGCAGTTTCAGGAGCTCCTACGAGCAGTACTTC. This chain joins TRBV27 and TRBJ2-7; D gene uncertain. The ends were cut back, 3 bases at V and 0 bases at J, with 6 bases in the middle. Germline assignment: CDR1 MNHEY and CDR2 SMNVEV (reference sequence). This CDR3 is 13 amino acids long.

This clonotype was found many times. This sequence joins TRBV2 and TRBJ1-5; no firm D call. V dropped 0 bases and J dropped 0 bases, with 9 bases sitting between them. Germline CDR1 and CDR2: SNHLY and FYNNEI. The CDR3 is made up of 16 amino acids. The CDR3 reads CASSEASGVSNQPQHF. In DNA form, the CDR3 reads TGTGCCAGCAGTGAAGCGTCCGGGGTTAGCAATCAGCCCCAGCATTTT.

This chain uses TRBV7-9 with TRBJ2-7; weak D call: TRBD2 (6 bases). Trimming shortened V by 1 base and J by 0 bases, and 13 bases separated the two germline ends. The CDR3 sequence is 16 residues long. CDR1 and CDR2 (germline): SEHNR, FQNEAQ (reference sequence). The CDR3 spells CASSLGYGSGSYEQYF. For the CDR3, the DNA is TGTGCCAGCAGCTTAGGTTACGGGAGTGGCTCCTACGAGCAGTACTTC. The entire variable domain, with the rest obtained from reference TRBV7-9 and TRBJ2-7, is as follows: DTGVSQNPRHKITKRGQNVTFRCDPISEHNRLYWYRQTLGQGPEFLTYFQNEAQLEKSRLLSDRFSAERPKGSFSTLEIQRTEQGDSAMYLCASSLGYGSGSYEQYFGPGTRLTVT.

V usage is TRBV27 and J usage is TRBJ2-1; 8 bases are shared with TRBD2. With V trimmed by 6 bases and J by 4 bases, 5 bases remained unmatched. From germline, CDR1 is MNHEY and CDR2 SMNVEV (reference sequence). This CDR3 comprises 14 residues. CDR3 coding DNA: TGTGCCAGCAGGGGACTAGGATTGTACAATGAGCAGTTCTTC. It specifies CASRGLGLYNEQFF.

The sample holds many counts of this clonotype. The J gene is TRBJ2-1, the V gene TRBV28; 7 bases match TRBD2. V trimming: 2 bases; J trimming: 1 base; junction bases outside the gene matches: 5. This CDR3 comprises 16 residues. Germline CDR1 and CDR2: MDHEN and SYDVKM. The CDR3 sequence is CASSLILGGSYNEQFF. Written as DNA, the CDR3 is TGTGCCAGCAGTTTAATTCTCGGGGGGTCCTACAATGAGCAGTTCTTC.

Many counts were recorded for this clonotype. The rearrangement uses TRBV11-1 and TRBJ2-2; D may correspond to TRBD1 or TRBD2 (5 bases each). V dropped 1 base and J dropped 3 bases, with 6 bases sitting between them. The germline gives CDR1 SGHAT, CDR2 FQDESV (reference sequence). This CDR3 region has 14 residues. The CDR3 here is CASSLGDHTGELFF. The CDR3 bases are TGTGCCAGCAGCTTAGGGGACCACACCGGGGAGCTGTTTTTT.

Many counts were recorded for this clonotype. The rearrangement joins TRBV2 to TRBJ2-7; D unresolved. V dropped 2 bases and J dropped 3 bases, with 8 bases sitting between them. Germline CDR1 and CDR2: SNHLY and FYNNEI. There are 13 residues in the CDR3. The CDR3 coding sequence is TGTGCCAGCAGTGAACAGGTTCTCTACGAGCAGTACTTC. This codes for CASSEQVLYEQYF.

This clonotype was counted only a few times. The chain has TRBV30 and TRBJ2-3; D gene ambiguous. Trimming pared 0 bases from V and 4 bases from J, leaving 8 bases between. The CDR3 consists of 13 residues. Germline CDR1 reads GTSNPN; CDR2 reads SVGIG (reference sequence). In DNA form, the CDR3 reads TGTGCCTGGAGTGTACTCAGCCCAGATACGCAGTATTTT. It codes for CAWSVLSPDTQYF.

This clonotype was counted at least ten times. J is TRBJ2-7 and V is TRBV5-1; no reliable D call. The germline V and J ends were trimmed by 5 bases and 0 bases, with 6 bases remaining between them. CDR3 length: 12 amino acids. Per the germline V gene, CDR1 is SGHRS and CDR2 is YFSETQ. The CDR3 coding sequence is TGCGCCAGCAGGGGCAGCTCCTACGAGCAGTACTTC. Amino acid sequence: CASRGSSYEQYF.

Remarks on this clonotype: This may be a read error: a much more frequent sequence differs by one nucleotide. The chain links TRBV6-5 to TRBJ2-1; 7 bases match TRBD2. The CDR3 runs 14 residues. Per germline, CDR1 MNHEY and CDR2 SVGAGI. The CDR3 region has the DNA TGTGCCAGCAGTTACTCCGGGCGGGGGAATGGGCAGTTCTTC. It encodes CASSYSGRGNGQFF.

This clonotype was recorded many times. The CDR3 is CASSQDEQFPYYGYTF. In DNA, the CDR3 is TGTGCCAGCAGCCAAGATGAACAGTTCCCCTACTATGGCTACACCTTC. V is TRBV4-2 and J is TRBJ1-2; D is unclear. The V and J ends lost 0 bases and 3 bases respectively, with 14 bases between them. Germline CDR1 LGHNA, CDR2 YNFKEQ. This CDR3 region has 16 residues.

The chain joins TRBV19 to TRBJ2-2; 8 nucleotides agree with TRBD2. V lost 6 bases and J lost 5; bases outside the gene matches: 11. This CDR3 spans 16 amino acids. In germline, CDR1 is LNHDA, CDR2 SQIVND (reference sequence). In DNA, the CDR3 is TGTGCCAGTAGCGATAAACGGGAGGGCCTGACCGGGGAGCTGTTTTTT. Residues: CASSDKREGLTGELFF.

This clonotype was counted at least ten times. The chain is built from TRBV2 and TRBJ2-5; D gene uncertain. Germline assignment: CDR1 SNHLY and CDR2 FYNNEI. The CDR3 contains 14 residues. The V and J ends lost 0 bases and 4 bases respectively, with 9 bases between them. This chain's CDR3 is CASSEALPGETQYF. Here the CDR3 DNA reads TGTGCCAGCAGTGAAGCGCTTCCGGGAGAGACCCAGTACTTC. The full variable domain, its missing parts supplied by reference TRBV2 and TRBJ2-5, is EPEVTQTPSHQVTQMGQEVILRCVPISNHLYFYWYRQILGQKVEFLVSFYNNEISEKSEIFDDQFSVERPDGSNFTLKIRSTKLEDSAMYFCASSEALPGETQYFGPGTRLLVL.

This clonotype was observed at least ten times. The gene calls are TRBV7-9 and TRBJ2-5; no clear D gene. Germline CDR1 reads SEHNR; CDR2 reads FQNEAQ (reference sequence). Deletions cut 8 bases from V and 5 bases from J, with 15 bases between. The CDR3 runs to 13 residues. This CDR3 reads CASDLAALETQYF. The CDR3 DNA reads as TGTGCCAGCGACTTAGCAGCCCTGGAGACCCAGTACTTC.

The sample holds many counts of this clonotype. V usage is TRBV6-2 or TRBV6-3 and J usage is TRBJ2-2; D not certain. Trimming took off 0 bases at V and 7 bases at J, with 6 bases between the two ends. The CDR3 consists of 13 residues. The germline gives CDR1 MNHEY, CDR2 SVGEGT. CDR3 DNA: TGTGCCAGCAGTTACTCGAGACACGGGGAGCTGTTTTTT. This gives the protein CASSYSRHGELFF.

This clonotype occurred many times. The chain carries TRBV20-1 and TRBJ2-1; 14 positions match TRBD2. Germline V lookup: CDR1 DFQATT, CDR2 SNEGSKA (reference sequence). V shed 0 bases and J 9 bases; nucleotides not matched to a gene: 4. The CDR3 is made up of 15 amino acids. In DNA form, the CDR3 reads TGCAGTGCTAGAGAGACTAGCGGGAGGGCGGGTGAGCAGTTCTTC. It yields the protein CSARETSGRAGEQFF.